This T cell receptor beta chain was retrieved from a study of shared clonotypes between healthy human individuals (dated by TCRdb to 2018 to 2021). Study-wide context: A few men and two women, aged 18 to 49 years, made up the cohort. For each donor, three plates each were used for CD4 naive and CD4 memory, two plates were used for CD8 naive, and one plate was used for CD8 memory. To estimate repertoire size and how much clonotypes are shared between individuals, the study performed deep sequencing of blood TCR repertoires from roughly five healthy adults. Different laboratories and diverse techniques were used to prepare libraries and sequence TCR repertoires, to increase sequencing depth and limit assay-specific biases. Between about 0.8 and 9.5 billion PBMCs per donor were obtained by leukapheresis.

This clone has only one observation. No antigen is known for it. No qualities accompany the bases; no much larger clone lies one base away. TCR CDR3 regions were amplified from genomic DNA by multiplex PCR using the deep immunoSEQ assay. Genomic DNA extracted from each cell subset was distributed evenly over all wells of several immunoSEQ 96-well plates, and each plate served as one replicate. For sorted subsets, 200 to 250 ng of genomic DNA, equivalent to roughly 30,000 T cell genomes, went into each replicate PCR. The purified libraries were quantified using a Qubit 3.0 fluorometer, sized with a Bioanalyzer 2100, and then quantified again using the KAPA Library Quantification kit. A separate single-read 150-cycle Illumina NextSeq 550 flow cell was used to sequence each immunoSEQ 96-well plate. In the original analysis: Because only junctional sequences without quality scores were contained in the immunoSEQ output, filtering matching that applied to full-length reads could not be performed. Sequences were annotated with PyIR, a Python wrapper for IgBLAST v1.9, and V/J genes and CDR3 were assigned using IMGT germline references. Any read was removed if the V/J assignment was weak (E-value above 1e-6), the CDR3 was missing, or the read contained stop codons, out-of-frame junctions, or ambiguous translated residues. V3J clonotypes were defined as sequences sharing an identical inferred V gene, J gene, and CDR3 amino acid sequence. To compute the percentage overlap between repertoires, the number of shared unique clonotypes was divided by the size of the smaller repertoire. Three approaches were used to assess repertoire richness: RTK rarefaction, the Chao1 estimator, and Recon v2.1 estimates of unobserved clonotypes. Generation probabilities for all TCRbeta clonotypes obtained by the gDNA method from a handful of donors were computed using OLGA. Held by TCRdb, this immuneACCESS table contains in-frame sequences only and omits some clones. Under half of the omission traces to an unresolved V gene where checked; the cause of the rest is unknown. The D gene and trimming were derived from the DNA, and the V and J assignments and clone size from that table. The sample records some 2,100,000 clones, approximately 94% of which are singletons. The ten largest clonotypes hold around 0.13% of the sample.

Trimming removed 0 bases from V and 2 bases from J, leaving 10 bases between the germline ends. From its cysteine to its phenylalanine, the CDR3 spans 15 amino acids. Just CDR3 DNA is preserved here, 45 bases in frame from base 1. The germline V gene encodes CDR1 WNHNN and CDR2 SYGVQD (reference sequence). Summary of the overall study and its limitations: Estimated clonotype richness was generally larger for naive than for memory subsets. Because the study included a small number of donors, the genetic and exposure-history diversity represented was limited. Sharing across several donors was observed for about 5% of naive CD4, over 3% of naive CD8, roughly 2.4% of memory CD4, and less than 0.45% of memory CD8 clonotypes. Based on pairwise subsampling, the degree of clonotype sharing among donors was expected to be affected by sequencing depth. Compared with non-shared clonotypes, clonotypes shared by all four sorted-subset donors had higher generation probabilities. Even with the large sequencing depth, rarefaction of the sorted-subset datasets indicated that sequencing was incomplete. Sampling was restricted to blood, and TCR repertoires in tissue are likely to differ from TCR repertoires in blood.

The donors were healthy, HIV-negative adults who had no recently reported acute infections or vaccinations. Every donor was a Caucasian adult residing in Nashville, Tennessee, USA. CD4+ T cells were enriched by magnetic negative selection; naive cells were then positively selected on CD45RA, and the negative fraction formed the memory subset. Blood was collected by leukapheresis, and PBMCs were isolated by Ficoll-Histopaque density gradient centrifugation and then cryopreserved in liquid nitrogen vapor phase. Purity and quantity of every magnetically sorted T cell population were checked by analytical flow cytometry. Genomic DNA was isolated from every sorted fraction and measured by UV absorbance on a Nanodrop 2000c.

This receptor chain uses TRBV10-1 and TRBJ1-1; the D gene remains uncertain. The clonotype originates from a young man in good health. The sample consisted of naive CD4+ T cells sorted from blood. The intended sense of this specimen's cell subset or site label: CD45RA+ positively selected. The CDR3 region reads CASSESYGLNTEAFF. The DNA sequence is given as TGCGCCAGCAGTGAGTCGTATGGCCTAAACACTGAAGCTTTCTTT.